One and the same sample provided the 30 T cell receptor beta chains below, sequenced in a study of tumor-infiltrating lymphocytes in primary liver carcinoma. Reverse transcription of about 500 ng total RNA with a constant-region primer produced TCR beta cDNA. Three rounds of nested multiplex PCR with slightly modified ARM-PCR produced TCR beta libraries. Use of TRBV1-TRBV30 forward primers with a C-beta reverse primer characterized the first two PCR rounds, which lasted about 9 cycles each. Each CDR3 protein gets one entry after TCRdb re-called the multiplex PCR reads with MiXCR. The sample comprises about 180,000 distinct CDR3 sequences, over 50% of which are singletons, and approximately 65% rests with the top ten. They got blood RNA out of unsorted whole blood and also pulled out germline DNA. Sequenced: peripheral blood. The receptor source for this set is a man aged 40-49 years with primary liver carcinoma and hepatitis B virus infection.

The genes are TRBV12-3 or TRBV12-4 and TRBJ1-3; 9 bases map to TRBD1. V shed 6 bases and J 3 bases; nucleotides not matched to a gene: 6. CDR3 length: 15 residues. CDR3 protein: CASSRGTGFGNTIYF. The CDR3 DNA follows: TGTGCCAGCAGCCGAGGGACAGGGTTTGGAAACACCATATATTTT.

The V gene is TRBV11-2, the J gene TRBJ2-1; 9 bases fit TRBD2. This CDR3 is built from 20 residues. V trimming: 2 bases; J trimming: 3 bases; junction bases outside the gene matches: 17. Germline loops: CDR1 SGHAT, CDR2 FQNNGV. CDR3 sequence: CASSLNWGSGRSQIYNEQFF. DNA of the CDR3: TGTGCCAGCAGCTTAAATTGGGGTAGCGGGAGATCCCAAATCTACAATGAGCAGTTCTTC.

Regarding this clonotype: This may be a read error, as it is one base from a much larger clone. This sequence joins TRBV11-2 and TRBJ1-5; D call uncertain. Germline V gene data show CDR1 as SGHAT and CDR2 as FQNNGV. The V end was cut by 0 bases, the J end by 12 bases, with 12 bases between. The CDR3 has 13 residues. The CDR3 spells CASSLDHTASQHF. The CDR3 DNA reads as TGTGCCAGCAGCTTAGATCATACAGCAAGCCAGCATTTT. Drawing the rest from reference TRBV11-2 and TRBJ1-5, the complete variable domain is EAGVAQSPRYKIIEKRQSVAFWCNPISGHATLYWYQQILGQGPKLLIQFQNNGVVDDSQLPKDRFSAERLKGVDSTLKIQPAKLEDSAVYLCASSLDHTASQHFGDGTRLSIL.

Concerning this clonotype itself: At one of its ends the junction is not consistent with the germline gene, which may arise from a read error. The chain uses TRBV12-3 or TRBV12-4 and TRBJ1-4; 9 bases agree with TRBD1. There are 14 residues in the CDR3. The CDR3 spells CAGSQTGGEEKLFF. CDR3 coding DNA: TGTGCCGGCAGTCAGACAGGGGGGGAAGAAAAACTGTTTTTT.

Details on this clonotype: The junction and the germline gene differ at one end; a read error may be behind it. The chain is built from TRBV6-5 and TRBJ2-2; weak D call: TRBD2 (5 bases). This CDR3 contains 15 residues. Germline assignment: CDR1 MNHEY and CDR2 SVGAGI. CDR3 in DNA: TGTGCCAGCAGTTATTACGGATTGAACACCGGGGAGCTGTTATTT. As protein: CASSYYGLNTGELLF.

The V and J genes are TRBV12-3 or TRBV12-4 and TRBJ2-1; D gene ambiguous. There are 14 residues in the CDR3. The V and J ends lost 6 bases and 6 bases respectively, with 15 bases between them. The CDR3 reads CASRGLRRFNEQFF. CDR3 DNA sequence: TGTGCCAGCAGGGGGTTACGAAGATTCAATGAGCAGTTCTTC.

The chain joins TRBV6-5 to TRBJ2-5; D possibly matches TRBD1 or TRBD2 (6 bases each). Germline V gene lookup returns CDR1 MNHEY and CDR2 SVGAGI. The CDR3 runs to 15 residues. Deletions cut 2 bases from V and 0 bases from J, with 10 bases between. This CDR3 reads CASSYGGGDQETQYF. In DNA, the CDR3 is TGTGCCAGCAGTTACGGGGGCGGGGACCAAGAGACCCAGTACTTC.

V usage is TRBV5-5 and J usage is TRBJ2-2; possible D gene TRBD2, 5 bases. The CDR3 is 17 residues long. Looked up from germline, CDR1 is SGHKS and CDR2 is YYEKEE (reference sequence). V shed 5 bases and J shed 0 bases, with 17 bases lying between them. This chain's CDR3 is CASSPTTEGSNTGELFF. The CDR3 nucleotides read TGTGCCAGCAGTCCGACGACCGAGGGCTCGAACACCGGGGAGCTGTTTTTT.

The genes are TRBV11-2 and TRBJ2-7, with 7 bases lining up with TRBD2. Germline V gene lookup returns CDR1 SGHAT and CDR2 FQNNGV. This CDR3 comprises 14 residues. Trimming cost V 4 bases and J 9 bases; bases outside gene matches: 12. CDR3 amino acids: CASSSELGGGMQYF. CDR3 nucleotides: TGTGCCAGCAGCTCAGAATTGGGGGGGGGGATGCAGTACTTC.

In its sample, this clonotype was seen once. The germline gene is not matched at one end of the junction; a read error may be the cause. The rearrangement joins TRBV7-8 to TRBJ2-5; D is undetermined. From germline, CDR1 is SGHVS and CDR2 FQNEAQ. The CDR3 totals 15 residues. CDR3 residues: CASSLVSWERETQYF. CDR3 nucleotide sequence: TGTGCGAGCAGCTTAGTCTCCTGGGAAAGAGAGACCCAATACTTC.

The table lists this clonotype with many counts. The V and J genes are TRBV29-1 and TRBJ2-1, with 7 bases lining up with TRBD1. The germline CDR1 and CDR2 sequences are SQVTM and ANQGSEA. The CDR3 length is 15 residues. The junction had 8 bases not matched to a gene; V was cut back by 4 bases and J by 2 bases. The CDR3 protein is CSVGFGGQPYNEQFF. In nucleotides, the CDR3 is TGCAGCGTTGGGTTTGGGGGACAGCCCTACAATGAGCAGTTCTTC.

This clonotype came up many times. The chain is built from TRBV11-2 and TRBJ2-7; possible D gene TRBD1, 6 bases. The CDR3 has 15 residues. The V and J ends lost 4 bases and 6 bases respectively, with 19 bases between them. The germline gives CDR1 SGHAT, CDR2 FQNNGV. The CDR3 loop is CASSSFPGHSSEQYF. CDR3 sequence (DNA): TGTGCCAGCAGCTCCTTCCCGGGACACTCATCCGAGCAGTACTTC.

DNA for the CDR3: TGTGCCAGCAGTTTACTACCACGGGTGAACACTGAAGCTTTCTTT. This sequence encodes CASSLLPRVNTEAFF. The gene calls are TRBV28 and TRBJ1-1; D not resolved. The CDR3 totals 15 residues. Trimming shortened V by 2 bases and J by 0 bases, and 10 bases separated the two germline ends. Germline CDR1 MDHEN, CDR2 SYDVKM.

This clonotype was seen ten or more times. The chain couples TRBV29-1 to TRBJ2-3; 8 bases align to TRBD2. Germline CDR1 and CDR2: SQVTM and ANQGSEA. This CDR3 is built from 14 residues. V dropped 3 bases and J dropped 5; count of bases not matched to a gene: 7. The CDR3 nucleotides are TGCAGCGTTGATGACGGGAGGGCAGGAGATACGCAGTATTTT. It specifies CSVDDGRAGDTQYF.

As for this clonotype: The conserved final phenylalanine or tryptophan is absent from the CDR3, which likely points to a read error. V is TRBV11-2 and J is TRBJ2-3, with D perhaps matching TRBD1 (5 bases). CDR1 and CDR2 from the germline V gene are SGHAT and FQNNGV. The germline V and J ends were trimmed by 3 bases and 3 bases, with 7 bases remaining between them. The CDR3 contains 13 residues. The CDR3 spells CASSLPGTDTQYS. The CDR3 nucleotides are TGTGCCAGCAGCTTGCCAGGGACAGATACGCAGTATTCT.

A remark on this clonotype: One end of the junction does not line up with germline, which may come from a read error. The CDR3 here is CASSLVGLADEQYF. CDR3 in DNA: TGTGCCAGCAGCTTAGTGGGACTTGCGGACGAACAGTACTTC. The chain links TRBV11-2 to TRBJ2-7; tentative D call: TRBD2 (6 bases). CDR1 SGHAT and CDR2 FQNNGV come from the germline V gene. This CDR3 comprises 14 residues.

This clonotype came up once. The rearrangement links TRBV29-1 to TRBJ1-1, with a weak D call TRBD1 (6 bases). Per the germline V gene, CDR1 is SQVTM and CDR2 is ANQGSEA. The length of the CDR3 is 12 residues. V lost 3 bases, J lost 13 bases, and 18 bases lay in between. CDR3 region: CSVEGDKAQGFF. In nucleotides, the CDR3 is TGCAGCGTTGAGGGGGACAAGGCTCAAGGTTTCTTT.

Concerning this clonotype itself: Mismatch with germline at one junction end may stem from a read error. The rearrangement joins TRBV29-1 to TRBJ2-5, with 8 bases matching TRBD2. Looked up from germline, CDR1 is SQVTM and CDR2 is ANQGSEA. The CDR3 spans 16 residues. The CDR3 DNA sequence: TGCAGCATTGAAGTTCGCCTAGCGGGTTCGGAAGAGACCCAGTACTTC. Residues: CSIEVRLAGSEETQYF.

This chain uses TRBV11-2 with TRBJ2-5; TRBD2 matches 9 bases. The CDR3 is 14 residues long. Germline lookup yields CDR1 SGHAT and CDR2 FQNNGV. J was trimmed by 2 bases and V by 5 bases; bases with no gene match: 3. The DNA for the CDR3 is TGTGCCAGCAGCCTGACTAGCGGACAAGAGACCCAGTACTTC. Residues: CASSLTSGQETQYF.

The rearrangement uses TRBV12-3 or TRBV12-4 and TRBJ1-2; D uncertain. This CDR3 has 13 residues. Trimming pared 4 bases from V and 3 bases from J, leaving 9 bases between. The CDR3 reads CASSSRVDYGYTF. Here the CDR3 DNA reads TGTGCCAGCAGTTCCCGGGTGGACTATGGCTACACCTTC.

The chain uses TRBV29-1 and TRBJ1-1, with TRBD1 identical over 11 bases. The CDR3 covers 13 residues. The V gene's germline CDR1 is SQVTM and CDR2 ANQGSEA. V was pared by 6 bases and J by 5 bases, with 5 bases of the junction left unmatched. The CDR3 protein is CSVGTGGGTEAFF. The DNA of the CDR3 is TGCAGCGTAGGGACAGGGGGAGGGACTGAAGCTTTCTTT.

Concerning this clonotype itself: Relative to the germline gene, one junction end is altered; a read error may explain this. The genes are TRBV10-3 and TRBJ2-1; possibly TRBD2 for D (5 bases). The CDR3 is made up of 14 amino acids. The V gene's germline CDR1 is ENHRY and CDR2 SYGVKD. The CDR3, as DNA: TGTGCCATCACTCTGGGGAGCTCCTACAATGAGCTGTTCTTC. This gives the protein CAITLGSSYNELFF.

This clonotype has at least ten counts. V gene TRBV11-3 combines with J gene TRBJ1-6; D not certain. CDR1 and CDR2 (germline): SGHNT, YENEEA. Trimming cost V 2 bases and J 10 bases, with 9 bases left between them. The CDR3 consists of 13 residues. The CDR3 protein is CASSLTPGSPLHF. The DNA of the CDR3 is TGTGCCAGCAGCTTAACCCCCGGATCACCCCTCCACTTT.

As concerns this clonotype: An end of the junction does not agree with germline; a read error may underlie this. The rearrangement links TRBV11-2 to TRBJ2-7; possibly TRBD2 for D (5 bases). The CDR3 spans 17 residues. Germline V CDR1 and CDR2: SGHAT, FQNNGV. The CDR3 loop reads CASSPRALGANTYEQYF. Written as DNA, the CDR3 is TGCGCCAGCAGCCCGCGCGCCTTGGGAGCGAACACCTACGAGCAGTACTTC.

The chain recombines TRBV6-2 or TRBV6-3 with TRBJ2-3; the D is unclear. The CDR3 loop spans 12 amino acids. Per the germline V gene, CDR1 is MNHEY and CDR2 is SVGEGT. Trimming pared 8 bases from V and 6 bases from J, leaving 12 bases between. The CDR3 DNA sequence: TGTGCCAGCCTAGATCCCCCCGATACGCAGTATTTT. This gives the protein CASLDPPDTQYF.

The chain links TRBV29-1 to TRBJ2-7; the D call may be TRBD1 or TRBD2 (6 bases each). The germline CDR1 and CDR2 sequences are SQVTM and ANQGSEA. The CDR3 has 13 residues. The V end lost 4 bases, the J end lost 6 bases, and 16 bases lay between the germline ends. This CDR3 is CSVARDTLGEQYF. CDR3 coding DNA: TGCAGCGTTGCGCGGGACACACTTGGCGAGCAGTACTTC.

This clonotype was seen a few times. The V and J genes are TRBV10-3 and TRBJ1-2, with TRBD1 matching 10 bases. With V trimmed by 6 bases and J by 6 bases, 7 bases remained unmatched. Germline V gene sequence: CDR1 ENHRY, CDR2 SYGVKD. This CDR3 region has 14 residues. In DNA, the CDR3 is TGTGCCATCAGCCCCTCAGACAGGGGGCATGGCTACACCTTC. Its protein is CAISPSDRGHGYTF.

The rearrangement uses TRBV6-1 and TRBJ2-1, with 12 bases identical to TRBD2. The CDR3 length is 15 residues. J lost 4 bases, V lost 6 bases, and 4 bases had no gene match. The germline V gene encodes CDR1 MNHNS and CDR2 SASEGT. The CDR3: CASSLAGGPYNEQFF. CDR3 sequence (DNA): TGTGCCAGCAGCCTAGCGGGAGGGCCATACAATGAGCAGTTCTTC.

Concerning this clonotype: This clone may be a read error of a much larger clone one base away. V is TRBV5-5 and J is TRBJ2-7; 7 bases are shared with TRBD1. This CDR3 has 13 amino acids. Germline CDR1 SGHKS, CDR2 YYEKEE (reference sequence). The V and J ends lost 4 bases and 6 bases, in that order; junction bases with no gene match: 7. The CDR3 is CASSTVQGSEQYF. The CDR3 DNA reads TGTGCCAGCAGCACCGTACAGGGGAGCGAGCAGTACTTC. The full variable domain, its missing parts supplied by reference TRBV5-5 and TRBJ2-7, is DAGVTQSPTHLIKTRGQQVTLRCSPISGHKSVSWYQQVLGQGPQFIFQYYEKEERGRGNFPDRFSARQFPNYSSELNVNALLLGDSALYLCASSTVQGSEQYFGPGTRLTVT.

The gene calls are TRBV7-9 and TRBJ2-1, with D perhaps matching TRBD1 (6 bases). The V end lost 3 bases, the J end lost 8 bases, and 11 bases lay between the germline ends. Germline values: CDR1 SEHNR, CDR2 FQNEAQ (reference sequence). The CDR3 contains 13 residues. As DNA, the CDR3 is TGTGCCAGCAGCTTGGGACATTGGGATGAGCAGTTCTTC. Translating it yields CASSLGHWDEQFF.